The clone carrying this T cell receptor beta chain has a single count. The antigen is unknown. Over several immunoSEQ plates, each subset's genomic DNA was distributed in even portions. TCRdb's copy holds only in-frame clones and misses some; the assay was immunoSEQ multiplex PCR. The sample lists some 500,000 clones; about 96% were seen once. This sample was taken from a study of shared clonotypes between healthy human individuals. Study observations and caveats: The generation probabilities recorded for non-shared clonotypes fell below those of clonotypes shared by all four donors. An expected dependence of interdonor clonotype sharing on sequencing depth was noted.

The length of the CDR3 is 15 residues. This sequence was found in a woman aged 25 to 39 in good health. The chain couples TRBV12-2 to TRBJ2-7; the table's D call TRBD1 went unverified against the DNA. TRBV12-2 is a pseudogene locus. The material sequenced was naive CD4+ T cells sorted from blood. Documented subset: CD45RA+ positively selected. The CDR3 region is CASRLGTPTLGEQYF. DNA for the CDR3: TGTGCAAGTCGCCTAGGGACACCCACCCTTGGCGAGCAGTACTTC.